This TCR beta chain came from a study of cytomegalovirus exposure and HLA in healthy donors. In the PCR, 60 Vbeta and 13 Jbeta primers were used. Sequenced by immunoSEQ multiplex PCR; TCRdb stores in-frame clones only, minus some. The sample gives about 70,000 clones, 74% of which show up once; roughly an eighth is in the top ten. Unrecorded immune exposure was likely among donors, who were nominally healthy when sampled. V lost 3 bases to trimming and J lost 4 bases; unmatched junction nucleotides: 7. Germline V gene data show CDR1 as GTSNPN and CDR2 as SVGIG (reference sequence). There are 14 residues in the CDR3.

This clonotype originated in a human donor in good health. The chain has TRBV30 and TRBJ2-7, with TRBD1 matching 9 bases. What was sequenced was PBMCs. CDR3 in DNA: TGTGCCTGGAGGTCACAGGGGGCCCTTTACGAGCAGTACTTC. Encoded protein: CAWRSQGALYEQYF.